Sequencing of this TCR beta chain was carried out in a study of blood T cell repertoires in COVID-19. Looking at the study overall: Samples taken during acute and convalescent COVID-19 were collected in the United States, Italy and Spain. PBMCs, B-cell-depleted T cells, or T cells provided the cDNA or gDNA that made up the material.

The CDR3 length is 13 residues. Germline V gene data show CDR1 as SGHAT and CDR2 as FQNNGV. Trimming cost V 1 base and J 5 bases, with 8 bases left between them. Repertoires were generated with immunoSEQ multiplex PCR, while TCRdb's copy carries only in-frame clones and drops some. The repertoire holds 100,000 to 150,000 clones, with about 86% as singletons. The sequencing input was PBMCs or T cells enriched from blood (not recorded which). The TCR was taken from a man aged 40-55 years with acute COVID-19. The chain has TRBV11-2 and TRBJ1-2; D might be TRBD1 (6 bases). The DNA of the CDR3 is TGTGCCAGCAGCTTAGGCAGGGGATATGGCTACACCTTC. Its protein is CASSLGRGYGYTF.